This T cell receptor beta chain was sequenced in a study of T cell responses to AZD1222 COVID-19 vaccine. The data were produced by immunoSEQ multiplex PCR, yet TCRdb's version contains in-frame clones alone and is incomplete. The sample has over 140,000 clones, roughly 92% seen once. The CDR3 covers 16 residues. Trimming stripped 4 bases from V and 0 bases from J, with 15 bases between. The germline V gene encodes CDR1 SGHAT and CDR2 FQNNGV. Source: peripheral blood, taken on day 0 of AZD1222 vaccination. The clonotype originates from an adult in good health. The rearrangement uses TRBV11-2 and TRBJ1-1, with a tentative D call TRBD1 (6 bases). The CDR3 protein is CASSSRPGALNTEAFF. In nucleotides, the CDR3 is TGTGCCAGCAGCTCAAGACCGGGGGCCCTGAACACTGAAGCTTTCTTT.